The 3 T cell receptor beta chains reported below all come from one sample, sequenced in a study of T cells after yellow fever vaccination. TCRdb itself ran the 5' RACE reads through MiXCR, one entry per CDR3 protein. Found here are some 170,000 distinct CDR3 sequences, approximately 9.7% of them singletons; the top ten hold roughly 40%. The input for sequencing was CD8+ T cells sorted from PBMCs, taken 45 days after the yellow fever booster vaccination. The receptors here all came from a man younger than 35 who received the YFV17D yellow fever vaccine.

The CDR3 protein is CASSYSSGNNEQFF. The DNA of the CDR3 is TGTGCCAGCAGTTACTCGAGTGGAAACAATGAGCAGTTCTTC. The chain combines TRBV6-5 with TRBJ2-1, with D uncertain. Trimming removed 0 bases from V and 5 bases from J, with 8 bases in between. This CDR3 is built from 14 residues. From germline, CDR1 is MNHEY and CDR2 SVGAGI.

This chain links TRBV6-2 or TRBV6-3 with TRBJ2-2, with D tentatively TRBD1 (6 bases). The V end was cut by 8 bases, the J end by 0 bases, with 10 bases between. Germline V gives CDR1 MNHEY, CDR2 SVGEGT. CDR3 size: 14 residues. DNA for the CDR3: TGTGCCAGCGTTCAGGGGCCGAACACCGGGGAGCTGTTTTTT. Protein sequence: CASVQGPNTGELFF.

This clonotype was seen ten or more times. The rearrangement links TRBV12-3 or TRBV12-4 to TRBJ2-5; D not certain. The CDR3 runs 13 residues. V was shortened by 6 bases and J by 5 bases, with 13 bases between the two germline ends. DNA of the CDR3: TGTGCCAGCAGCTGGGATCTCGGGGAGACCCAGTACTTC. Its translation is CASSWDLGETQYF.